This TCR beta chain was sequenced for a study of blood T cell repertoires in COVID-19. This clone was detected a few times. The V gene's germline CDR1 is SGHAT and CDR2 FQNNGV. The J segment lost 8 bases and the V segment lost 5 bases, leaving 4 bases of the junction unmatched. This CDR3 has 12 amino acids. Per the original data handling: Reference gene primers were amplified, and this amplification served to estimate nucleated cell counts. The data were produced by immunoSEQ multiplex PCR, yet TCRdb's version contains in-frame clones alone and is incomplete. V and J calls and clone size follow that table, whereas D and trimming were derived from the DNA. The table shows about 160,000 clones, with roughly 73% occurring only once.

The specimen was peripheral blood. The chain links TRBV11-2 to TRBJ2-3; 7 bases line up with TRBD2. This clonotype was obtained from a man between 70 and 80 years old with acute or convalescent COVID-19. The CDR3 reads CASSGSGGTQYF. CDR3 in DNA: TGTGCCAGCAGCGGGTCGGGGGGTACGCAGTATTTT.